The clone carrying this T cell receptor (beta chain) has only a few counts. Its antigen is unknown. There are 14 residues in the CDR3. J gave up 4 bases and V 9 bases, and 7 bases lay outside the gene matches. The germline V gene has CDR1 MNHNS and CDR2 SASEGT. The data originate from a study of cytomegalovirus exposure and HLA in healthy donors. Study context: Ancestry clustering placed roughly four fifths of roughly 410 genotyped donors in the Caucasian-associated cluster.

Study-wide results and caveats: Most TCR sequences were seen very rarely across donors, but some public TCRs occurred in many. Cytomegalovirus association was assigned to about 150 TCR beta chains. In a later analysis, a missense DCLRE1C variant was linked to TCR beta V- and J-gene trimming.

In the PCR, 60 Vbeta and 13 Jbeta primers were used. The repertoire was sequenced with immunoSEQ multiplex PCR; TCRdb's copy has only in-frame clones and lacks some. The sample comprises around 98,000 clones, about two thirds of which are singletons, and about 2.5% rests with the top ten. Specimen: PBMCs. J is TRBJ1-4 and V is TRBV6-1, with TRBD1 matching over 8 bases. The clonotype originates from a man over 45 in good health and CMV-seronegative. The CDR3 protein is CASRRGPGNEKLFF. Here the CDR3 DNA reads TGTGCCAGTCGCAGGGGGCCCGGTAATGAAAAACTGTTTTTT.